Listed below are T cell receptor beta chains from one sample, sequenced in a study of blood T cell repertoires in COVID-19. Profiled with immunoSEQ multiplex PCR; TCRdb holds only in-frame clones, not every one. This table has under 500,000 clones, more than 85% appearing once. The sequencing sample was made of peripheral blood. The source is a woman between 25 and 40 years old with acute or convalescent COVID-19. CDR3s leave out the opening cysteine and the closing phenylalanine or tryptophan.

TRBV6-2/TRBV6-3	ASSLTETGMAYNEQF
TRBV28	ASLGQVPGNTIY
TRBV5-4	ASSSNNDRLETQY
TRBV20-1	SASPGRASGNTIY
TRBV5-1	ASSLERAGLSATNEKLF
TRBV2	ASWAGGLAGQETQY
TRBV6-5	ASSLDRGKNEKLF
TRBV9	ASSEGGQPYNEQF
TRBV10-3	AISESTQGDEQF
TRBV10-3	AISDRETQY
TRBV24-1	ATSDSRLSDTQY
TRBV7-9	ASSEDRVYNEQF
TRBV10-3	AISESTTAYEQY
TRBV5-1	ASSKHPDSSSTYEQY
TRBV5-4	ASSSRLAGSQETQY
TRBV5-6	ASSLVHSYEQY
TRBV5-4	ASSIGQSLQNYGYT
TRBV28	ASRDFHTSTDTQY
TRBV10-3	AIQGQGSPDTQY
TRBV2	ASSWDRGGGELF
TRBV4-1	ASSQETETNYGYT
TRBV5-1	ASSIQGNTGELF
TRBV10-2	ASTQQDTQY
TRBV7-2	ARLQLQGNNYGYT
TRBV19	ASSILKTTYGYT
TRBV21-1	ASSKGWFRGNNSPLH
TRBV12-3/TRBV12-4	ASRLAGGREQF
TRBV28	ASRDTEMNTEAF
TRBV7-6	ASTSGTSGANEQF
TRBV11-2	ASSLGRAPQETQY
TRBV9	ASSVGLAKNIQY
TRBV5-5	ASSPSRTSENTEAF
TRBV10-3	AIHTEREYGYT
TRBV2	ASSESLSGSEAF
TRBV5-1	ASSLRGGYQETQY
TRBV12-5	ASGTGTGGNIQY
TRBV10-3	AISGGHPTNEKLF
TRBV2	ASSEANSWGGNEKLF
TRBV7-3	ASSSAGTGGSGYT
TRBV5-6	ASSLAGGHQPQH
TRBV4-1	ASSQTTGQNTEAF
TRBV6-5	ASRKDRGGWELF
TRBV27	ASSTTDRGLTGELF
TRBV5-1	ASSRGGADTQY
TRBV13	ASSSRDYSTASTDTQY
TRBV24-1	ATSDNIAGHYNEQF
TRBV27	ASSPRLSLSSYNEQF
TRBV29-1	SVGDGLYQETQY